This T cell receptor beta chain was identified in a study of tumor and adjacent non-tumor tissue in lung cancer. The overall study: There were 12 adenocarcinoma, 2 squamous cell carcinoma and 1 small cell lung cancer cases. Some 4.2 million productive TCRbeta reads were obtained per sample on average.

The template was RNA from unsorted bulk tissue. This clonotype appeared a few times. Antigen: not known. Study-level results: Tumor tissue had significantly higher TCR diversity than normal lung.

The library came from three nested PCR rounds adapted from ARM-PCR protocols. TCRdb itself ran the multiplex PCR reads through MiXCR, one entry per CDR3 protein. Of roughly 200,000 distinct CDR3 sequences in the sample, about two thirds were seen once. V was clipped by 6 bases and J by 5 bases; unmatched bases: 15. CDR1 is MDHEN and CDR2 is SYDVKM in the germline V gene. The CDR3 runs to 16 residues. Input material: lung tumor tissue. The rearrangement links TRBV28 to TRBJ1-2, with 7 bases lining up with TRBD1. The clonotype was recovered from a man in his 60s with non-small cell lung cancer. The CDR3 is CASSSTRQGLLYGYTF. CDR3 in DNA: TGTGCCAGCAGCTCGACCAGACAGGGCCTCCTTTATGGCTACACCTTC.